Listed below are T cell receptor beta chains from one sample, sequenced in a study of blood T cells in healthy people across ages. TCRdb reanalysed the 5' RACE reads using MiXCR and keeps one entry per CDR3 protein. The sample includes 790,000 or so distinct CDR3 sequences, about 61% of them seen just once. The sample consisted of blood. The receptors were sampled from a man between 35 and 55 years old in good health. Both conserved end residues are part of each CDR3. The D gene is left open where the match is weak. Only some rows state a clone size, as once, few, many or a class for expanded clones.

abundance,d_gene,v_gene,j_gene,CDR3aa,CDR3nt
.,.,TRBV5-1,TRBJ1-2,CASSLFQNYGYTF,TGCGCCAGCAGCCTGTTCCAGAACTATGGCTACACCTTC
.,.,TRBV7-2,TRBJ2-1,CASSLQGRNEQFF,TGTGCCAGCAGCTTACAGGGAAGGAATGAGCAGTTCTTC
.,TRBD2,TRBV28,TRBJ2-2,CASSPISGGKGPSGELFF,TGTGCCAGCAGTCCGATCTCGGGGGGTAAGGGTCCCTCCGGGGAGCTGTTTTTT
.,TRBD2,TRBV12-3/TRBV12-4,TRBJ2-1,CASRLGENLRGDEQFF,TGTGCCAGCCGCCTTGGTGAAAATTTGCGGGGGGACGAGCAGTTCTTC
many,.,TRBV20-1,TRBJ2-5,CSARDQSTSGTQYF,TGCAGTGCTAGAGATCAGTCGACGAGTGGGACCCAGTACTTC
.,.,TRBV7-3,TRBJ2-1,CASSSEGASAYNEQFF,TGTGCCAGCAGCTCTGAAGGTGCTAGCGCGTACAATGAGCAGTTCTTC
.,TRBD2,TRBV7-2,TRBJ2-1,CASTLAGGPFNEQFF,TGTGCCAGCACCTTAGCGGGAGGGCCTTTCAATGAGCAGTTCTTC
.,.,TRBV7-2,TRBJ1-2,CASSEGQRTNYGYTF,TGTGCCAGCAGCGAAGGACAAAGGACTAACTATGGCTACACCTTC
.,TRBD2,TRBV5-1,TRBJ2-3,CASSTGLAVFTDTQYF,TGCGCCAGCAGCACCGGACTAGCGGTCTTCACAGATACGCAGTATTTT
.,.,TRBV28,TRBJ1-6,CASSTNWSYNSPLHF,TGTGCCAGCAGTACAAATTGGTCCTATAATTCACCCCTCCACTTT
.,TRBD1,TRBV7-3,TRBJ2-5,CASSLRGQGGETQYF,TGTGCCAGCAGCTTAAGAGGACAGGGTGGGGAGACCCAGTACTTC
.,TRBD2,TRBV20-1,TRBJ2-3,CSAPGTSGMTDTQYF,TGCAGTGCCCCAGGGACTAGCGGGATGACAGATACGCAGTATTTT
few,.,TRBV29-1,TRBJ2-3,CSVSLRVALLDTQYF,TGCAGCGTTTCCCTGCGAGTAGCGCTGCTGGATACGCAGTATTTT
many,TRBD2,TRBV7-2,TRBJ2-3,CASSPLAGAHTDTQYF,TGTGCCAGCAGCCCTCTAGCGGGGGCCCACACAGATACGCAGTATTTT
.,.,TRBV10-2,TRBJ2-7,CASRSSEFNYEQYF,TGCGCCAGCAGGAGCAGCGAGTTCAACTACGAGCAGTACTTC
.,TRBD2,TRBV27,TRBJ2-7,CASSRTSGRVSYEQYF,TGTGCCAGCAGCAGGACTAGCGGGAGGGTGTCCTACGAGCAGTACTTC
once,TRBD2,TRBV13,TRBJ2-7,CASSTSGWGGYF,TGTGCCAGCAGCACCAGCGGTTGGGGGGGGTACTTC
.,TRBD2,TRBV7-6,TRBJ2-5,CASSAFLREQYF,TGTGCCAGCAGCGCATTCCTGCGGGAGCAGTACTTC
.,.,TRBV24-1,TRBJ2-4,CATNGGAGGIQYF,TGTGCCACCAATGGAGGGGCCGGAGGCATTCAGTACTTC
.,.,TRBV20-1,TRBJ1-6,CSAISQGSSYNSPLHF,TGCAGTGCTATTTCGCAGGGCAGCTCCTATAATTCACCCCTCCACTTT
few,.,TRBV19,TRBJ2-1,CASSFLDNEQFF,TGTGCCAGTAGTTTTCTGGACAATGAGCAGTTCTTC
.,.,TRBV5-1,TRBJ2-1,CASSLGGTQGPEQFF,TGCGCCAGCAGCTTGGGCGGGACACAGGGGCCCGAGCAGTTCTTC
.,.,TRBV12-3/TRBV12-4,TRBJ2-7,CASSSLNPYEQYF,TGTGCCAGCTCTTCCTTAAACCCCTACGAGCAGTACTTC
.,TRBD1,TRBV7-9,TRBJ1-2,CASSLEAGGDYGYTF,TGTGCCAGCAGCTTAGAGGCAGGGGGGGACTATGGCTACACCTTC
.,.,TRBV10-3,TRBJ1-2,CAINDRTGPTNYGYTF,TGTGCCATCAACGACCGCACAGGGCCTACTAACTATGGCTACACCTTC
.,TRBD1,TRBV29-1,TRBJ2-4,CSVWDRGQEDIQYF,TGCAGCGTTTGGGACAGGGGGCAGGAGGACATTCAGTACTTC
few,TRBD2,TRBV24-1,TRBJ2-7,CATSVGPSGTGEQYF,TGTGCCACCAGTGTGGGGCCTAGCGGGACCGGCGAGCAGTACTTC
once,.,TRBV7-9,TRBJ2-7,CASSLIYGDEQYF,TGTGCCAGCAGCTTAATCTATGGAGACGAGCAGTACTTC
few,.,TRBV24-1,TRBJ2-7,CATNISPRGTVKPYEQYF,TGTGCCACCAATATATCACCTCGCGGGACAGTAAAACCCTACGAGCAGTACTTC
.,.,TRBV20-1,TRBJ2-6,CSARDFRGPTGANVLTF,TGCAGTGCTAGAGATTTTCGGGGACCAACTGGGGCCAACGTCCTGACTTTC
.,.,TRBV20-1,TRBJ1-2,CSATLQGPSYGYTF,TGCAGTGCAACGCTACAGGGCCCCTCTTACGGCTACACCTTC
few,TRBD1,TRBV7-2,TRBJ2-1,CASSSSGGRYNEQFF,TGTGCCAGCAGCTCCTCAGGGGGCCGGTACAATGAGCAGTTCTTC
once,.,TRBV4-1,TRBJ2-7,CASSQGVGADKYEQYF,TGCGCCAGCAGCCAAGGGGTCGGTGCAGACAAATACGAGCAGTACTTC
.,TRBD2,TRBV6-4,TRBJ2-7,CASSESAGGYNEQYF,TGTGCCAGCAGTGAGTCAGCGGGGGGTTATAATGAGCAGTACTTC
.,.,TRBV6-2/TRBV6-3,TRBJ1-5,CASSLTGRTNQPQHF,TGTGCCAGCAGTCTCACGGGACGGACTAATCAGCCCCAGCATTTT
.,TRBD2,TRBV7-2,TRBJ2-7,CASSPQTSGQYEQYF,TGTGCCAGCAGCCCCCAGACTAGCGGCCAATACGAGCAGTACTTC
few,TRBD2,TRBV7-2,TRBJ2-7,CASSLVGTSGGGEQYF,TGTGCCAGCAGCTTAGTGGGGACTAGCGGGGGAGGTGAGCAGTACTTC
.,.,TRBV7-6,TRBJ2-3,CASSSASEVITGDTQYF,TGTGCCAGCAGCTCTGCCTCGGAAGTCATAACGGGGGATACGCAGTATTTT
.,.,TRBV13,TRBJ2-1,CASSSLLANNEQFF,TGTGCCAGCAGCTCTTTGCTAGCCAACAATGAGCAGTTCTTC
few,TRBD2,TRBV7-2,TRBJ2-5,CASSEAAPGGETQYF,TGTGCCAGCAGCGAAGCGGCTCCGGGGGGAGAGACCCAGTACTTC
many,.,TRBV6-5,TRBJ1-5,CASSPRGRTDRPQHF,TGTGCCAGCAGCCCCCGCGGACGCACCGACAGGCCCCAGCATTTT
few,TRBD2,TRBV27,TRBJ2-3,CASRSLAGSTDTQYF,TGTGCCAGCAGGAGCCTAGCGGGATCCACAGATACGCAGTATTTT
.,TRBD2,TRBV7-9,TRBJ2-7,CASSSRGVSVFYEQYF,TGTGCCAGCAGCTCCCGGGGGGTTAGCGTCTTTTACGAGCAGTACTTC
few,TRBD1,TRBV4-1,TRBJ2-5,CASSFFGTGEQTQYF,TGCGCCAGCAGCTTCTTCGGGACAGGGGAGCAGACCCAGTACTTC
.,.,TRBV20-1,TRBJ2-5,CSARDLGGVGETQYF,TGCAGTGCTAGAGATCTTGGGGGAGTCGGGGAGACCCAGTACTTC
.,.,TRBV7-9,TRBJ2-3,CASSLVGGPSSDTQYF,TGTGCCAGCAGCTTAGTGGGCGGGCCATCCTCGGATACGCAGTATTTT
once,.,TRBV11-1,TRBJ1-2,CASSRNRDFYGYTF,TGTGCCAGCAGCCGCAACCGGGATTTCTATGGCTACACCTTC
few,.,TRBV14,TRBJ2-1,CASSQECGGANEQFF,TGTGCCAGCAGCCAAGAGTGTGGGGGGGCGAATGAGCAGTTCTTC
.,.,TRBV20-1,TRBJ1-6,CGIVGVGGSPLHF,TGCGGGATCGTGGGGGTTGGGGGTTCACCCCTCCACTTT
.,.,TRBV4-2,TRBJ2-1,CASSPLFGKTYNEQFF,TGTGCCAGCAGCCCCCTGTTTGGGAAGACCTACAATGAGCAGTTCTTC
.,TRBD2,TRBV24-1,TRBJ2-1,CATSDPPGLAGVNEQFF,TGTGCCACCAGTGATCCCCCGGGACTAGCGGGAGTCAATGAGCAGTTCTTC